Described below is a single TCR beta chain sequence and its context. Its antigen is currently unknown. The sample is drawn from a study of shared clonotypes between healthy human individuals. Subsets obtained from CD4+ cells comprised CD45RA+ naive and CD45RA-negative memory cells. The CDR3 length is 15 residues. From germline, CDR1 is MNHEY and CDR2 SMNVEV (reference sequence). V was pared by 8 bases and J by 5 bases, with 20 bases between. Measured with immunoSEQ multiplex PCR; TCRdb has only the in-frame clones, and not every one. The sample carries about 1 million clones, 60% to 80% recorded once. Overall study findings and caveats: Although depth was large, rarefaction showed that sequencing of the sorted subsets was incomplete.

This chain uses TRBV27 with TRBJ2-3; the D gene is possibly TRBD2 (6 bases). The sample consisted of memory CD4+ T cells sorted from blood. Subset meaning: CD45RA-negative fraction. This receptor was identified in a man between 18 and 35 years old in good health. The chain's CDR3 is CASAPLGTSRDTQYF. CDR3 sequence (DNA): TGTGCCAGCGCTCCCCTCGGGACTTCGAGAGATACGCAGTATTTT.